The clone carrying this TCR beta chain was found a few times. What it recognizes is unknown. An amount of RNA that ranged from roughly 0.45 to 1 ug was reverse transcribed with random hexamers. TCRdb re-called the immunoSEQ multiplex PCR reads through MiXCR, storing one row per CDR3 protein. Of 170,000 or so distinct CDR3 sequences detected, roughly 94% appear once; the ten largest clones hold 0.085% to 0.1%. The record originates from a study of CD8 T cells in Susac syndrome. Deletions cut 4 bases from V and 3 bases from J, with 10 bases between. Germline V lookup: CDR1 KGHSY, CDR2 FQNENV. The CDR3 is made up of 14 amino acids. Broader study findings: Clonal expansion was absent from the CD4+ T cell repertoires in Susac syndrome. The study recognized that the number of individuals in its TCR sequencing and HLA analysis was relatively small.

The chain uses TRBV16 and TRBJ1-5; D perhaps matches TRBD1 (6 bases). Specimen: CD4+ T cells from PBMCs. The clonotype originates from a human donor with Susac syndrome. DNA of the CDR3: TGTGCCAGCAGCCCCCGACAGGCCAATCAGCCCCAGCATTTT. Its translation: CASSPRQANQPQHF.